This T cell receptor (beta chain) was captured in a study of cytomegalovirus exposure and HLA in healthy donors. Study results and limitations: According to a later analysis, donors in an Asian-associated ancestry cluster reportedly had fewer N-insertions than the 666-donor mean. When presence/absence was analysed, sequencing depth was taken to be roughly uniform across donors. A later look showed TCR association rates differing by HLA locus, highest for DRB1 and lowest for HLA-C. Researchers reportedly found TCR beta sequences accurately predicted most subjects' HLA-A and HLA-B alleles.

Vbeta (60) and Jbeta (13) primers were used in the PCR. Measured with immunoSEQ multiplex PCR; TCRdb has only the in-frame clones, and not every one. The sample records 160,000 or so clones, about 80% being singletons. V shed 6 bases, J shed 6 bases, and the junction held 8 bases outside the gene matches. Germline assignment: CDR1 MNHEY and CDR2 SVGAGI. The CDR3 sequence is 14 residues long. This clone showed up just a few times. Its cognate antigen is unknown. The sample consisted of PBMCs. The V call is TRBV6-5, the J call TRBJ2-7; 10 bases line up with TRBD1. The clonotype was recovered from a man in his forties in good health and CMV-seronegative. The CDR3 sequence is CASSPGTGEVEQYF. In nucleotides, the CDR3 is TGTGCCAGCAGCCCCGGGACAGGGGAGGTCGAGCAGTACTTC.